The T cell receptor (beta chain) described here comes from a study of blood T cell repertoires in COVID-19. Produced via immunoSEQ multiplex PCR; TCRdb's table is partial and in-frame only. The repertoire holds about 270,000 clones, 75% to 90% seen once, with 2% to 3% in the top ten. The V end lost 0 bases, the J end lost 3 bases, and 12 bases lay between the germline ends. The CDR3 runs to 15 residues. Germline values: CDR1 SGHRS, CDR2 YFSETQ. This clone was detected only once. Sequencing was performed on PBMCs or T cells enriched from blood (not recorded which). J is TRBJ1-1 and V is TRBV5-1, with D possibly being TRBD1 (5 bases). This receptor was obtained from a woman under 30 who had recovered from COVID-19. CDR3 sequence (DNA): TGCGCCAGCAGCTTGGTTTGGGGCGGGGACACTGAAGCTTTCTTT. This translates into CASSLVWGGDTEAFF.